The source of this T cell receptor beta chain is a study of blood T cell repertoires in COVID-19. Turning to the study itself: Whether acute or convalescent, the COVID-19 samples came from the United States, Italy and Spain. Nucleic acid was either cDNA or gDNA, and it came from T cells, B-cell-depleted T cells, or PBMCs.

Germline V gene lookup returns CDR1 SEHNR and CDR2 FQNEAQ (reference sequence). CDR3 length: 14 amino acids. Profiling relied on immunoSEQ multiplex PCR, and the TCRdb table lists in-frame clones only, not all of them. This sample yields 55,000 to 85,000 clones, of which around 80% are seen a single time; 26% belongs to the top ten. Comments on this clone: At one of its ends the junction is not consistent with the germline gene, which may arise from a read error.

The sequence was collected from a man in his sixties with active or convalescent COVID-19. The J gene is TRBJ2-3, the V gene TRBV7-9; D possibly corresponds to TRBD1 (6 bases). The material sequenced was peripheral blood. In DNA, the CDR3 is TGTGCCACCAGCTTCAGGGGTAGCACAGATACGCAGTATTTT. Translating gives CATSFRGSTDTQYF.